This T cell receptor (beta chain) was obtained from a study of blood T cell repertoires in COVID-19. Overall study context: Spain, Italy and the United States supplied samples that represented acute and convalescent COVID-19.

Authors' analysis steps: Counts of nucleated cells, estimated from reference gene primer amplification, were obtained. Sequenced by immunoSEQ multiplex PCR; TCRdb stores in-frame clones only, minus some. V, J and clone size derive from that table, while D and trimming were established from the DNA sequence. The data hold some 150,000 clones, with 70% to 90% observed a single time. Deletions cut 6 bases from V and 5 bases from J, with 15 bases between. The germline V gene encodes CDR1 KGHDR and CDR2 SFDVKD. The CDR3 runs 15 residues. The sequence came from a man between 60 and 75 years old with active or convalescent COVID-19. V and J are TRBV24-1 and TRBJ2-2; maybe TRBD1 (6 bases). The specimen was peripheral blood. CDR3 in amino acids: CATSQPNRVTGELFF. DNA for the CDR3: TGTGCCACCAGTCAGCCAAACAGGGTAACCGGGGAGCTGTTTTTT.